This T cell receptor beta chain was found in a study of cytomegalovirus exposure and HLA in healthy donors. Study findings and constraints: Only CMV serostatus was available as immune exposure information. The Asian-associated ancestry cluster reportedly had fewer N-insertions than the approximately 670-donor mean in a later analysis.

Concerning this clone itself: Antigen unknown.

Vbeta (60) and Jbeta (13) primers were used in the PCR. Sequenced by immunoSEQ multiplex PCR; TCRdb stores in-frame clones only, minus some. The sample yields a few hundred thousand clones, roughly 90% seen once. This sequence originates from a woman younger than 35 in good health and CMV-seronegative. The sequencing input was PBMCs.

The CDR3 nucleotides are TGTGCCAGCAGCCCATGGACAGGGAGGGTAAGCTCCTATAATTCACCCCTCCACTTT. This gives the protein CASSPWTGRVSSYNSPLHF. The V and J genes are TRBV21-1 and TRBJ1-6; the DNA was not used to check the table's D call, TRBD1. TRBV21-1 is labeled a pseudogene. This CDR3 is 19 amino acids long.